The 27 T cell receptor beta chains in this list originate from one sample, sequenced in a study of vaccination effects on CD4 cells after COVID-19. Their specific antigens are unknown. Here immunoSEQ multiplex PCR was the method, and the copy in TCRdb shows in-frame clones only, minus some. The sample lists roughly 36,000 clones; 65% to 80% were seen once. On roughly day 9 of culture, CD4+ T cells were separated out. This material consisted of CD4+ T cells from PBMCs cultured without peptide, taken before COVID-19 vaccination. These receptors were obtained from a human donor who received a COVID-19 vaccine.

This chain joins TRBV15 and TRBJ1-6; D uncertain. The V end was cut by 5 bases, the J end by 7 bases, with 9 bases between. The CDR3 consists of 13 residues. Germline CDR1 reads LNHNV; CDR2 reads YYDKDF (reference sequence). CDR3 residues: CATSEVRNSPLHF. In nucleotides, the CDR3 is TGTGCCACCAGCGAGGTGCGCAATTCACCCCTCCACTTT.

The chain employs TRBV3-1 (or the pseudogene TRBV3-2) and TRBJ1-1; D gene uncertain. Germline CDR1 LGHDT, CDR2 YNNKEL (reference sequence). CDR3 length: 13 residues. V lost 3 bases, J lost 5 bases, and 10 bases lay in between. The CDR3 DNA follows: TGTGCCAGCAGCCAGGAGGTGGGGACTGAAGCTTTCTTT. Protein sequence: CASSQEVGTEAFF.

The rearrangement uses TRBV12-3 or TRBV12-4 and TRBJ2-1, with 12 bases that match TRBD2. The CDR3 totals 12 residues. V shed 6 bases and J 12 bases; nucleotides not matched to a gene: 3. CDR3 coding DNA: TGTGCCAGCAGGTCACTAGCGGGAGGGCAGTTCTTC. This sequence encodes CASRSLAGGQFF.

This clone was found a few times. CDR3 residues: CASSLGQRNSPLHF. In DNA, the CDR3 is TGTGCCAGCAGTCTGGGACAGAGAAATTCACCCCTCCACTTT. The J gene is TRBJ1-6, the V gene TRBV28, with 7 bases matching TRBD1. The CDR3 extends over 14 amino acids. V trimming: 5 bases; J trimming: 7 bases; junction bases outside the gene matches: 5. Germline V gives CDR1 MDHEN, CDR2 SYDVKM.

This chain links TRBV4-1 with TRBJ2-5; perhaps TRBD2 as D (6 bases). CDR3 length: 15 residues. V lost 2 bases, J lost 5 bases, and 15 bases lay in between. Germline V lookup: CDR1 MGHRA, CDR2 YSYEKL. CDR3 residues: CASSQSGTGGETQYF. CDR3 in DNA: TGCGCCAGCAGCCAATCCGGGACTGGGGGGGAGACCCAGTACTTC.

The rearrangement links TRBV7-2 to TRBJ2-7, with D perhaps matching TRBD1 (6 bases). This CDR3 spans 14 amino acids. V was shortened by 1 base and J by 3 bases, with 10 bases between the two germline ends. Germline-derived CDR1 and CDR2 are SGHTA and FQGNSA. The CDR3: CASSLGDTGYEQYF. In nucleotides, the CDR3 is TGTGCCAGCAGCTTAGGGGACACCGGCTACGAGCAGTACTTC.

V gene TRBV4-3 combines with J gene TRBJ1-4; possibly TRBD1 for D (6 bases). Germline CDR1 and CDR2: LGHNA and YSLEER. This CDR3 region has 16 residues. The V end lost 4 bases, the J end lost 8 bases, and 20 bases lay between the germline ends. CDR3 protein: CASSRGMGHLGEKLFF. The DNA of the CDR3 is TGCGCCAGCAGCCGCGGGATGGGACACCTCGGAGAAAAACTGTTTTTT.

This rearrangement joins TRBV28 to TRBJ2-1; 9 bases match TRBD2. Germline values: CDR1 MDHEN, CDR2 SYDVKM. The length of the CDR3 is 15 residues. V trimming: 6 bases; J trimming: 10 bases; junction bases outside the gene matches: 13. The CDR3 DNA reads TGTGCCAGCAGCCTGGGGGCTCCTAGCGGGACGGAGCAGTTCTTC. It codes for CASSLGAPSGTEQFF.

The chain carries TRBV2 and TRBJ2-3; 8 bases agree with TRBD2. J gave up 5 bases and V 6 bases, and 7 bases lay outside the gene matches. The CDR3 is made up of 14 amino acids. Germline values: CDR1 SNHLY, CDR2 FYNNEI. CDR3 nucleotides: TGTGCCAGCAGAAGCGGGGGAGGTTTAGATACGCAGTATTTT. Translation: CASRSGGGLDTQYF. The variable domain in full, completed from reference TRBV2 and TRBJ2-3, reads EPEVTQTPSHQVTQMGQEVILRCVPISNHLYFYWYRQILGQKVEFLVSFYNNEISEKSEIFDDQFSVERPDGSNFTLKIRSTKLEDSAMYFCASRSGGGLDTQYFGPGTRLTVL.

This clone was detected a few times. The rearrangement links TRBV6-5 to TRBJ1-1, with D uncertain. This CDR3 contains 14 residues. Germline CDR1 reads MNHEY; CDR2 reads SVGAGI. Between the trimmed V and J ends, which lost 6 bases and 5 bases, there was a span of 16 bases. The CDR3: CASRKDLGGTEAFF. The CDR3 nucleotides read TGTGCCAGCAGGAAGGATTTGGGTGGGACTGAAGCTTTCTTT.

This clone was seen once. The rearrangement links TRBV11-2 to TRBJ2-7; either TRBD1 or TRBD2 may fit D (5 bases each). The CDR3 has 14 residues. Trimming removed 0 bases from V and 2 bases from J, with 8 bases in between. Germline V gene lookup returns CDR1 SGHAT and CDR2 FQNNGV. The CDR3 DNA sequence: TGTGCCAGCAGCTTAGAGGGACGTGCCTACGAGCAGTACTTC. Its protein product is CASSLEGRAYEQYF.

The chain links TRBV7-9 to TRBJ1-4; D gene uncertain. This CDR3 spans 14 amino acids. From germline, CDR1 is SEHNR and CDR2 FQNEAQ (reference sequence). The V gene lost 5 bases and the J gene lost 1 base, with 8 bases spanning the gap. The CDR3: CASSRTVTNEKLFF. The CDR3 DNA is TGTGCCAGCAGCCGGACGGTAACTAATGAAAAACTGTTTTTT.

The chain has TRBV10-2 and TRBJ2-7; the D gene is possibly TRBD1 (6 bases). The germline CDR1 and CDR2 sequences are WSHSY and SAAADI. The CDR3 totals 16 residues. The V and J ends lost 3 bases and 4 bases respectively, with 19 bases between them. The CDR3 reads CASSEVGLQGSYEQYF. The CDR3 DNA reads TGCGCCAGCAGTGAAGTAGGGCTACAGGGTAGTTACGAGCAGTACTTC.

This clone has only a few counts. V usage is TRBV4-1 and J usage is TRBJ1-3; D might be TRBD1 (5 bases). The CDR3 is made up of 17 amino acids. The germline V gene has CDR1 MGHRA and CDR2 YSYEKL. The V and J ends lost 0 bases and 1 base respectively, with 13 bases between them. The CDR3 spells CASSQENSGGSGNTIYF. CDR3 in DNA: TGCGCCAGCAGCCAAGAGAATAGTGGGGGGTCTGGAAACACCATATATTTT.

The chain recombines TRBV7-8 with TRBJ2-7; perhaps TRBD2 as D (7 bases). Trimming shortened V by 1 base and J by 3 bases, and 13 bases separated the two germline ends. CDR1 and CDR2 (germline): SGHVS, FQNEAQ. This CDR3 is 15 amino acids long. CDR3 nucleotides: TGTGCCAGCAGCTTAGGGGTGGGAGGGGGCTACGAGCAGTACTTC. It specifies CASSLGVGGGYEQYF.

The V gene is TRBV3-1 (or the pseudogene TRBV3-2), the J gene TRBJ2-1; D remains unclear. The CDR3 loop spans 14 amino acids. The germline V gene has CDR1 LGHDT and CDR2 YNNKEL (reference sequence). Trimming removed 1 base at V and 7 bases at J, with 11 bases between. The CDR3 bases are TGTGCCAGCAGCCAAGGTCTAAGTGGGAATGAGCAGTTCTTC. Translation: CASSQGLSGNEQFF.

There are a few counts of this clone. The V call is TRBV30, the J call TRBJ2-1, with 10 bases fitting TRBD2. Germline CDR1 is GTSNPN and CDR2 is SVGIG (reference sequence). The CDR3 is 14 residues long. The V segment lost 5 bases and the J segment 12 bases; nucleotides outside the gene matches: 13. The CDR3, as DNA: TGTGCCTGGGAGATAGCGGGAGGACGCTCGAGGCAGTTCTTC. This encodes CAWEIAGGRSRQFF.

The chain has TRBV15 and TRBJ2-5, with D perhaps matching TRBD1 (6 bases). There are 12 residues in the CDR3. Germline-derived CDR1 and CDR2 are LNHNV and YYDKDF (reference sequence). V lost 6 bases and J lost 7, with 12 bases in between. The CDR3 protein is CATSEGVSTQYF. The DNA of the CDR3 is TGTGCCACCAGTGAGGGGGTCTCGACCCAGTACTTC.

The chain recombines TRBV5-5 with TRBJ2-3; no clear D. This CDR3 comprises 12 residues. The V gene's germline CDR1 is SGHKS and CDR2 YYEKEE (reference sequence). V was shortened by 5 bases and J by 3 bases, with 7 bases between the two germline ends. The CDR3 region is CASSFDTDTQYF. As DNA, the CDR3 is TGTGCCAGCAGTTTTGATACAGATACGCAGTATTTT.

The CDR3 DNA follows: TGTGCCAGCAGCCAAGACTCGGGACTAGCGATCACAGATACGCAGTATTTT. Translation: CASSQDSGLAITDTQYF. The chain combines TRBV4-2 with TRBJ2-3; 10 positions agree with TRBD2. CDR3 length: 17 amino acids. Germline trimming cut 0 bases from V and 2 bases from J; bases unmatched to any gene: 5. Germline lookup yields CDR1 LGHNA and CDR2 YNFKEQ.

As regards this clone: Other DNA sequences of this sample code for an identical CDR3. The genes are TRBV10-2 and TRBJ1-1, with a possible D match to TRBD1 (5 bases). The V gene's germline CDR1 is WSHSY and CDR2 SAAADI. The CDR3 is 12 amino acids. The ends were cut back, 6 bases at V and 5 bases at J, with 10 bases in the middle. This CDR3 reads CASSPRGTEAFF. The DNA of the CDR3 is TGCGCCAGCAGCCCCCGGGGGACTGAAGCTTTCTTT.

The chain joins TRBV6-2 or TRBV6-3 to TRBJ2-3; 9 nucleotides align to TRBD2. After removal of 5 bases from V and 6 bases from J, the junction contained 12 bases not matched to a gene. Germline V gives CDR1 MNHEY, CDR2 SVGEGT. The CDR3 is 16 residues long. CDR3 DNA: TGTGCCAGCAGTCCACGAGCGGGGGGAAAGTCGGATACGCAGTATTTT. This translates into CASSPRAGGKSDTQYF.

This clone came up a few times. V gene TRBV11-2 combines with J gene TRBJ1-3, with D uncertain. This CDR3 has 14 residues. Germline CDR1 reads SGHAT; CDR2 reads FQNNGV. Trimming took off 5 bases at V and 0 bases at J, with 8 bases between the two ends. CDR3 sequence: CASSPISSGNTIYF. The CDR3 bases are TGTGCCAGCAGCCCCATTAGCTCTGGAAACACCATATATTTT.

The gene calls are TRBV20-1 and TRBJ1-1; 8 bases fit TRBD1. The ends lost 3 bases at V and 3 bases at J; junction bases unmatched: 21. This CDR3 is 19 amino acids long. Germline V gene data show CDR1 as DFQATT and CDR2 as SNEGSKA (reference sequence). The CDR3 nucleotides are TGCAGTGCTAGTGCGCCCGCACTAAGACAGGGGAAGTTGGACACTGAAGCTTTCTTT. Its protein product is CSASAPALRQGKLDTEAFF.

This chain uses TRBV7-8 with TRBJ2-7; perhaps TRBD1 as D (6 bases). The CDR3 is made up of 17 amino acids. Trimming took off 0 bases at V and 0 bases at J, with 15 bases between the two ends. Looked up from germline, CDR1 is SGHVS and CDR2 is FQNEAQ. CDR3 region: CASSLAMPGQASYEQYF. In DNA form, the CDR3 reads TGTGCCAGCAGCTTAGCAATGCCGGGACAAGCCTCCTACGAGCAGTACTTC.

This clone was detected a few times. The chain combines TRBV5-1 with TRBJ2-7; 7 positions match TRBD1. Germline V lookup: CDR1 SGHRS, CDR2 YFSETQ. The V segment lost 4 bases and the J segment 5 bases; nucleotides outside the gene matches: 9. The length of the CDR3 is 14 residues. CDR3 region: CASSPLGQTDEQYF. CDR3 sequence (DNA): TGCGCCAGCAGCCCCCTGGGACAGACCGACGAGCAGTACTTC.

This chain connects TRBV20-1 to TRBJ1-2; 7 nucleotides agree with TRBD1. The CDR3 is made up of 15 amino acids. Germline V gene data show CDR1 as DFQATT and CDR2 as SNEGSKA (reference sequence). Losses at the gene ends were 3 bases for V and 3 bases for J; bases not matched to a gene: 10. The CDR3 DNA reads as TGCAGTGCTAGTGGGTCGGGACAGCTTGACTATGGCTACACCTTC. Translated: CSASGSGQLDYGYTF.